The present TCR beta chain was sequenced within a study of response to subunit inactivated influenza vaccine. Study observations and caveats: It was the authors' suggestion that each seasonal influenza vaccination recruits few new T cells.

This clonotype was found many times. Its target is unknown. TCRdb called the RT-PCR reads again in MiXCR, with one record for every CDR3 protein. The table records about 480,000 distinct CDR3 sequences, over 10% of them present only once. This CDR3 comprises 14 residues. Trimming took 1 base from V and 5 from J, leaving 14 bases between them. CDR1 and CDR2 (germline): DFQATT, SNEGSKA (reference sequence). The chain recombines TRBV20-1 with TRBJ1-2; D possibly corresponds to TRBD1 (6 bases). The receptor's source is a man in his fifties who received an inactivated influenza vaccine. The input for sequencing was PBMCs from blood, taken 40 to 50 days after vaccination. The CDR3 protein is CSARGGQGTYGYTF. CDR3 bases: TGCAGTGCTAGAGGGGGGCAGGGCACTTATGGCTACACCTTC.